This T cell receptor (beta chain) was sequenced for a study of CD8 T cells in ankylosing spondylitis. This CDR3 region has 11 residues. Germline V gene lookup returns CDR1 DFQATT and CDR2 SNEGSKA (reference sequence). As concerns this clonotype: Relative to the germline gene, one junction end is altered; a read error may explain this.

One entry per CDR3 protein results from TCRdb running MiXCR on the 5' RACE reads. This table has a few hundred thousand distinct CDR3 sequences, more than 20% appearing once. The source material was blood, either unsorted or a sorted T cell fraction (not recorded which). The genes are TRBV20-1 and TRBJ2-1, with TRBD1 matching 7 bases. The clonotype was recovered from a male donor with ankylosing spondylitis or in good health (not recorded which). The CDR3 here is CSARGGFEQFF. The DNA for the CDR3 is TGCAGTGCCAGAGGGGGCTTTGAGCAGTTCTTC.